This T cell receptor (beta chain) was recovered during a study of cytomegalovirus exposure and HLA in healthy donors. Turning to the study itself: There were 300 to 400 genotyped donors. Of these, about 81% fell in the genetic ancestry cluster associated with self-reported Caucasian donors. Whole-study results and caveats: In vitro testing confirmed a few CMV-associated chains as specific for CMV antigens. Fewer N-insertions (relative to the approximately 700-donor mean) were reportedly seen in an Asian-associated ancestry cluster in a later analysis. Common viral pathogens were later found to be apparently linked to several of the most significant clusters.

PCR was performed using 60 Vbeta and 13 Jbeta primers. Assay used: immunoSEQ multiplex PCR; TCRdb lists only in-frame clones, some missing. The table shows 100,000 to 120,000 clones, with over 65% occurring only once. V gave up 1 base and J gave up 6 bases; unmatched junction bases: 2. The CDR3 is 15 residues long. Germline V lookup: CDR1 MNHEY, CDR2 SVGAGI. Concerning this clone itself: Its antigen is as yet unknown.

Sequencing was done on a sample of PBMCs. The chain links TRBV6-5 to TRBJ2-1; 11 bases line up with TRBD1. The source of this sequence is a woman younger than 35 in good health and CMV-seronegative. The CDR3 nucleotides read TGTGCCAGCAGTTACTTCGGACAGGGGGCCAATGAGCAGTTCTTC. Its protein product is CASSYFGQGANEQFF.